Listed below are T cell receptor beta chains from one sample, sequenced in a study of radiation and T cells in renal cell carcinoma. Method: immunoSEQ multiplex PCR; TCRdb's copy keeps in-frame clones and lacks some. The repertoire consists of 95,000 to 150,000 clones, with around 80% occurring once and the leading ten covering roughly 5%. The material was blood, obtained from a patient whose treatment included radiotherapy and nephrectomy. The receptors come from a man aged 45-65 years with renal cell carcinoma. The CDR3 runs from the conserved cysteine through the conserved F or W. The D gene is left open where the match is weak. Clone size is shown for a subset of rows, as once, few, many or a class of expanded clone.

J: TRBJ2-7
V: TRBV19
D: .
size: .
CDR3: CASTAPWGFYEQYF
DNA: TGTGCCAGTACCGCCCCATGGGGGTTTTACGAGCAGTACTTC

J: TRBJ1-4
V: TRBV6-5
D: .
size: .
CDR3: CASSPTGLIYEKLFF
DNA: TGTGCCAGCAGTCCCACAGGGCTGATCTATGAAAAACTGTTTTTT

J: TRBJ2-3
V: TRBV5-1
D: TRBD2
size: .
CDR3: CASSAGLAFSTDTQYF
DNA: TGCGCCAGCAGCGCGGGACTAGCGTTTAGCACAGATACGCAGTATTTT

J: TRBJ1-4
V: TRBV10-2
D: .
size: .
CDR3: CASSEGTLEKLFF
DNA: TGCGCCAGCAGTGAGGGTACACTTGAAAAACTGTTTTTT

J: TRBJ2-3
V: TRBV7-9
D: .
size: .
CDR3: CASSPRTRRDTQYF
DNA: TGTGCCAGCAGCCCCCGGACTCGTCGAGATACGCAGTATTTT

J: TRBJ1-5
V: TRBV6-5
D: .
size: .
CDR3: CASSSQGLSNQPQHF
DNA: TGTGCCAGCAGTTCACAGGGCTTGAGCAATCAGCCCCAGCATTTT

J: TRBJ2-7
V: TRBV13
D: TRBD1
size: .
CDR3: CASSLGWGTGDYEQYF
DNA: TGTGCCAGCAGCTTAGGCTGGGGGACAGGGGACTACGAGCAGTACTTC

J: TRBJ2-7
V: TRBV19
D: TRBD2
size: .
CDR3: CASSRYSGTRVGHEQYF
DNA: TGTGCCAGTAGCAGGTACTCAGGGACTAGGGTAGGGCACGAGCAGTACTTC

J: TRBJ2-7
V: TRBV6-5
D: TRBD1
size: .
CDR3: CASSRTGSSYEQYF
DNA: TGTGCCAGCAGCCGGACAGGTAGCTCCTACGAGCAGTACTTC

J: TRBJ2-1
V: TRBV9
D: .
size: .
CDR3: CASSVRQENEQFF
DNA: TGTGCCAGCAGCGTAAGGCAGGAAAATGAGCAGTTCTTC

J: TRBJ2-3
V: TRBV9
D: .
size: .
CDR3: CASSVLSGLVTDTQYF
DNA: TGTGCCAGCAGCGTATTGTCGGGGTTGGTCACAGATACGCAGTATTTT

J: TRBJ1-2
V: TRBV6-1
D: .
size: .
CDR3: CASSVPPGREYYGYTF
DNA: TGTGCCAGCAGTGTCCCGCCGGGCAGAGAGTATTATGGCTACACCTTC

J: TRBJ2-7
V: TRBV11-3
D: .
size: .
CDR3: CANSRGLHEQYF
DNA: TGTGCCAACTCCCGGGGTCTCCACGAGCAGTACTTC

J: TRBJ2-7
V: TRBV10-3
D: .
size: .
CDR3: CAISGTHINEQYF
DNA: TGTGCCATCAGTGGGACTCATATCAACGAGCAGTACTTC

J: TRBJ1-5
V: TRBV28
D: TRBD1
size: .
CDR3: CASRLQWDSPGSQHF
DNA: TGTGCCAGCAGACTACAATGGGACAGTCCCGGTTCCCAGCATTTT

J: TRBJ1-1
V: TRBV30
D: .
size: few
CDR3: CAWSVLGGQNTEAFF
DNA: TGTGCCTGGAGTGTATTAGGGGGACAGAACACTGAAGCTTTCTTT

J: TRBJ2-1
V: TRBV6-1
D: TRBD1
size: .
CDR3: CAGNQGQGHEQFF
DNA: TGTGCCGGAAACCAAGGACAGGGCCATGAGCAGTTCTTC

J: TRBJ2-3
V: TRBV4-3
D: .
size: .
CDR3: CASSQQGRPSTDTQYF
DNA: TGCGCCAGCAGCCAGCAAGGGCGCCCCAGCACAGATACGCAGTATTTT